This record concerns one T cell receptor (beta chain) sequence. Assay: immunoSEQ multiplex PCR; the TCRdb copy retains only in-frame clones and omits some. The data contain 99,000 or so clones, roughly 80% of them singletons. The V end was cut by 1 base, the J end by 6 bases, with 24 bases between. The CDR3 extends over 18 amino acids. Germline lookup yields CDR1 LGHDT and CDR2 YNNKEL (reference sequence). The data belong to a study of blood T cell repertoires in COVID-19. As for the study in general: PBMCs, B-cell-depleted T cells, or T cells were the source of the cDNA or gDNA that made up the material.

The J gene is TRBJ1-2, the V gene TRBV3-1 (or the pseudogene TRBV3-2); D remains ambiguous. This TCR derives from a woman older than 75 with active or convalescent COVID-19. Material: peripheral blood. CDR3 residues: CASSQAHGLVLGGNGYTF. The CDR3 DNA follows: TGTGCCAGCAGCCAAGCCCACGGGCTGGTTTTGGGAGGGAATGGCTACACCTTC.